This T cell receptor (beta chain) was observed in a study of early T cells in non-severe SARS-CoV-2 infection. TCRdb independently ran MiXCR on the 5' RACE reads; one entry per CDR3 protein. The sample carries 25,000 to 35,000 distinct CDR3 sequences, approximately 6% recorded once. There are many counts of this clonotype. Germline CDR1 GTSNPN, CDR2 SVGIG (reference sequence). The CDR3 is 11 amino acids. Between the trimmed V and J ends, which lost 4 bases and 1 base, there was a span of 4 bases. V and J are TRBV30 and TRBJ1-1; unclear D gene. The clonotype was recovered from an adult who was a healthcare worker with PCR-confirmed SARS-CoV-2 infection or an uninfected control (not recorded which). The sequencing here drew on whole blood, taken at baseline. As DNA, the CDR3 is TGTGCCTGGAATCAGAACACTGAAGCTTTCTTT. This codes for CAWNQNTEAFF.